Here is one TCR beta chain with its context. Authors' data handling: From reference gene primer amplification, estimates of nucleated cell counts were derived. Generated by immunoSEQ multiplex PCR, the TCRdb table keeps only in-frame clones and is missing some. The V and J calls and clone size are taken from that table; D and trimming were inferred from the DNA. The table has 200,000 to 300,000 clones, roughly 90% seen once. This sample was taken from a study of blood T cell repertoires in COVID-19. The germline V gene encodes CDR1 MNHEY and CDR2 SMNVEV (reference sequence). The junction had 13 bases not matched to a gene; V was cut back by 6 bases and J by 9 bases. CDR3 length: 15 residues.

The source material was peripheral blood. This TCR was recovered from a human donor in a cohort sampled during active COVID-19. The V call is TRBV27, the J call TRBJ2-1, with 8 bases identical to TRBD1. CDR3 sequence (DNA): TGTGCCAGCAGCCCCTCACCTACAGGGGGAGGTGAGCAGTTCTTC. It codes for CASSPSPTGGGEQFF.